The 5 T cell receptor beta chains below come from one sample, sequenced in a study of cytomegalovirus exposure and HLA in healthy donors. Researchers ran the PCR with 60 Vbeta and 13 Jbeta primers. The table came from immunoSEQ multiplex PCR; TCRdb's copy has only in-frame clones and leaves some out. Of about 150,000 clones in the sample, approximately 80% were seen once. Sample: PBMCs. These receptor sequences come from a male donor in good health and CMV-seronegative.

V gene TRBV7-8 combines with J gene TRBJ2-7; tentatively, D is TRBD2 (5 bases). The CDR3 is 14 amino acids. Trimming removed 1 base from V and 6 bases from J, with 13 bases in between. Per the germline V gene, CDR1 is SGHVS and CDR2 is FQNEAQ. The CDR3, as DNA: TGTGCCAGCAGCTTAGAGAGGGTAACTAGCGAGCAGTACTTC. Translated: CASSLERVTSEQYF.

This clone was seen more than once but under ten times. The V gene is TRBV10-1, the J gene TRBJ2-3; TRBD1 is a possible D gene (5 bases). The CDR3 covers 14 residues. Trimming shortened V by 5 bases and J by 4 bases, and 13 bases separated the two germline ends. Germline lookup yields CDR1 WNHNN and CDR2 SYGVQD (reference sequence). This chain's CDR3 is CASSPIQVPDTQYF. The CDR3 DNA sequence: TGCGCCAGCAGTCCCATACAGGTTCCAGATACGCAGTATTTT.

This clone has a handful of counts. The chain joins TRBV4-2 to TRBJ2-2; 16 bases are shared with TRBD2. Germline V gives CDR1 LGHNA, CDR2 YNFKEQ. Trimming took 4 bases from V and 6 from J; bases not matched to a gene: 14. The CDR3 is 20 residues long. CDR3 nucleotides: TGTGCCAGCAGCCGGGACCCGGGACTAGCGGGGGGGCCAACATCCGGGGAGCTGTTTTTT. This translates into CASSRDPGLAGGPTSGELFF.

The rearrangement uses TRBV7-3 and TRBJ2-2; 16 bases agree with TRBD2. V trimming: 5 bases; J trimming: 5 bases; junction bases outside the gene matches: 11. Per the germline V gene, CDR1 is SGHTA and CDR2 is FQGTGA. This CDR3 is built from 19 residues. The CDR3 reads CASSLPKPGLAGGTGELFF. The DNA for the CDR3 is TGTGCCAGCAGCCTGCCTAAACCGGGACTAGCGGGAGGGACCGGGGAGCTGTTTTTT.

V usage is TRBV6-5 and J usage is TRBJ1-5; a weak D match, TRBD1 (6 bases). V was cut by 5 bases and J by 3 bases, with 11 bases left in between. Germline assignment: CDR1 MNHEY and CDR2 SVGAGI. The CDR3 contains 14 residues. The CDR3 loop is CASSLGQNNQPQHF. CDR3 nucleotide sequence: TGTGCCAGCAGTCTAGGACAGAACAATCAGCCCCAGCATTTT.